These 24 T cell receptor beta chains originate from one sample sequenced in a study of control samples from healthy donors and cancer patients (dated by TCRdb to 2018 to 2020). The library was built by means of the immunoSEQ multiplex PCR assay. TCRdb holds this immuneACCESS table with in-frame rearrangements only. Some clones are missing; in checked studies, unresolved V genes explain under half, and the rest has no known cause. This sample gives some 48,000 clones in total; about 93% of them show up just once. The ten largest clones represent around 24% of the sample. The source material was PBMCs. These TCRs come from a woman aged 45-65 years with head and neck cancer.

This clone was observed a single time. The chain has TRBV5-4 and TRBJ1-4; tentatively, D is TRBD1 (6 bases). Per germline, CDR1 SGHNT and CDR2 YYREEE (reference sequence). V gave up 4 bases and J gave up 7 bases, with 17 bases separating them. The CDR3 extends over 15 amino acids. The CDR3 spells CASSEGGKASEKLFF. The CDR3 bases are TGTGCCAGCAGCGAGGGGGGCAAAGCGTCTGAAAAACTGTTTTTT.

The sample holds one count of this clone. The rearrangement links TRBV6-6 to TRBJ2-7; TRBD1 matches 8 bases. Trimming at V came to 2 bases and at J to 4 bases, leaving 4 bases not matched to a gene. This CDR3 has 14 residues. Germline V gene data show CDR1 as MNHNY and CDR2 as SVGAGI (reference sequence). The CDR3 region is CASSYVQGVYEQYF. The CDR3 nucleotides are TGTGCCAGCAGTTACGTACAGGGGGTATACGAGCAGTACTTC.

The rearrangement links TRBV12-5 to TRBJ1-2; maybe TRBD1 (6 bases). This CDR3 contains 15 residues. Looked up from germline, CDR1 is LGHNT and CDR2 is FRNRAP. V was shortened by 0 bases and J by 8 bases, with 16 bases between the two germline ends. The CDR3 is CASGLVSQGLGGYTF. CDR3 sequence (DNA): TGTGCTAGTGGTTTGGTTTCCCAGGGGTTAGGGGGCTACACCTTC. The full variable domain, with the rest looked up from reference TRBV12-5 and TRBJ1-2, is DARVTQTPRHKVTEMGQEVTMRCQPILGHNTVFWYRQTMMQGLELLAYFRNRAPLDDSGMPKDRFSAEMPDATLATLKIQPSEPRDSAVYFCASGLVSQGLGGYTFGSGTRLTVV.

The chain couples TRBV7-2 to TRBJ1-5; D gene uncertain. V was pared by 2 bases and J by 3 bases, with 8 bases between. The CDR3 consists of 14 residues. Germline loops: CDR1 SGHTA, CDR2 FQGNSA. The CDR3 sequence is CASSLKGNNQPQHF. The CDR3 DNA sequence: TGTGCCAGCAGCTTAAAAGGGAACAATCAGCCCCAGCATTTT.

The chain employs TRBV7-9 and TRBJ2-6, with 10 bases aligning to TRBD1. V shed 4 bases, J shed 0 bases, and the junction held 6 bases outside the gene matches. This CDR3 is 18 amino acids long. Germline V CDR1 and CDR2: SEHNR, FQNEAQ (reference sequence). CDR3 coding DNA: TGTGCCAGCAGCTCGGACAGGGGGGTCCGCTCTGGGGCCAACGTCCTGACTTTC. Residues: CASSSDRGVRSGANVLTF.

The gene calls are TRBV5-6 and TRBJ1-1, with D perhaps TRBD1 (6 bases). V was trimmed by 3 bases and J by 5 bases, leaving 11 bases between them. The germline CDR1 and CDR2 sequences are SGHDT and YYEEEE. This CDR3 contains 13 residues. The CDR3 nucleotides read TGTGCCAGCAGCTCTACAGGGTATACTGAAGCTTTCTTT. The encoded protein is CASSSTGYTEAFF.

CDR3 coding DNA: TGTGCCAGCAGTCCCGGGACTAGCGGGCGCACAGATACGCAGTATTTT. Amino acid sequence: CASSPGTSGRTDTQYF. V gene TRBV11-3 combines with J gene TRBJ2-3, with 12 bases identical to TRBD2. The junction had 5 bases not matched to a gene; V was cut back by 6 bases and J by 1 base. CDR3 size: 16 residues. Germline loops: CDR1 SGHNT, CDR2 YENEEA.

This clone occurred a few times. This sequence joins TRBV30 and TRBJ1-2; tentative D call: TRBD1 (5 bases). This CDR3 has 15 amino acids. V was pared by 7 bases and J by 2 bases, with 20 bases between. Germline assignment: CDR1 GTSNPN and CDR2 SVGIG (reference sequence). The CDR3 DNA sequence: TGTGCCTCTCAACTCCGGGGACGAGAGAACTATGGCTACACCTTC. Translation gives CASQLRGRENYGYTF. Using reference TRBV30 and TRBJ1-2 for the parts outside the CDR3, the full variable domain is SQTIHQWPATLVQPVGSPLSLECTVEGTSNPNLYWYRQAAGRGLQLLFYSVGIGQISSEVPQNLSASRPQDRQFILSSKKLLLSDSGFYLCASQLRGRENYGYTFGSGTRLTVV.

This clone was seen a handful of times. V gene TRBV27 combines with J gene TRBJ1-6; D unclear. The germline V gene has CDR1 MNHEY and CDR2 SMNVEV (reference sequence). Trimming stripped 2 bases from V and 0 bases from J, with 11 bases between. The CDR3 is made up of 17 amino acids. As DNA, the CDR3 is TGTGCCAGCAGTTTAAGCGGTGTTAGCTCCTATAATTCACCCCTCCACTTT. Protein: CASSLSGVSSYNSPLHF.

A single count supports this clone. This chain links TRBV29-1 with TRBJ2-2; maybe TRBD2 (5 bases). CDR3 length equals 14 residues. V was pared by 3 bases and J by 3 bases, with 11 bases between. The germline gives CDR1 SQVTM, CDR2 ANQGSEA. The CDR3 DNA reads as TGCAGCGTTGAGACGGGGTTCGACACCGGGGAGCTGTTTTTT. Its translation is CSVETGFDTGELFF.

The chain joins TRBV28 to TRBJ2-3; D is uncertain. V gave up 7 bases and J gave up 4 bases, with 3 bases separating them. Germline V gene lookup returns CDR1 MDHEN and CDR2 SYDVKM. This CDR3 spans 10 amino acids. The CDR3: CASMADTQYF. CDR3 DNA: TGTGCCAGCATGGCAGATACGCAGTATTTT.

DNA for the CDR3: TGTGCCAGCAGCCGTACAACAGGGGGCACTCTCTCTGGGGCCAACGTCCTGACTTTC. Protein: CASSRTTGGTLSGANVLTF. The chain recombines TRBV5-6 with TRBJ2-6; 9 bases line up with TRBD1. CDR3 size: 19 residues. V lost 4 bases, J lost 0 bases, and 11 bases stayed unmatched. Germline loops: CDR1 SGHDT, CDR2 YYEEEE. Together with reference TRBV5-6 and TRBJ2-6, the CDR3 gives the full variable domain: DAGVTQSPTHLIKTRGQQVTLRCSPKSGHDTVSWYQQALGQGPQFIFQYYEEEERQRGNFPDRFSGHQFPNYSSELNVNALLLGDSALYLCASSRTTGGTLSGANVLTFGAGSRLTVL.

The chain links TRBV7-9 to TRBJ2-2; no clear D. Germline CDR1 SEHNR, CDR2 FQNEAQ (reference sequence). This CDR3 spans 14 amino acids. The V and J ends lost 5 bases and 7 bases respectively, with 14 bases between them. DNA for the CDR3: TGTGCCAGCAGCCACGGCCTGACGGGCGGGGAGCTGTTTTTT. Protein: CASSHGLTGGELFF.

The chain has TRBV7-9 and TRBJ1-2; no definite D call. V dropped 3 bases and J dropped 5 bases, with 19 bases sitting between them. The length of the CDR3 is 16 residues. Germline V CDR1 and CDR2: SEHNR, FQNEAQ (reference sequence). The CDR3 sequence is CASSFPLQAPGYGYTF. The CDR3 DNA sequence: TGTGCCAGCAGCTTTCCCCTCCAGGCCCCGGGGTATGGCTACACCTTC.

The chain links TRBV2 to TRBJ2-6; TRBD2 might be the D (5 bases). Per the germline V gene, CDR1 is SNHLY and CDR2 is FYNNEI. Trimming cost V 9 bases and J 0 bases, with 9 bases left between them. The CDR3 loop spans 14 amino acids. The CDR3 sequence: CASSRVSGANVLTF. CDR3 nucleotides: TGTGCCAGTTCGAGGGTCTCTGGGGCCAACGTCCTGACTTTC.

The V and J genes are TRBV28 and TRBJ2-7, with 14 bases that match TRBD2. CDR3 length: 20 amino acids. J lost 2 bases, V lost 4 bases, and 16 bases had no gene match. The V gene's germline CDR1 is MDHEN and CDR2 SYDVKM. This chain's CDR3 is CASSSTPIGTSGGLTYEQYF. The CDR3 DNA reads TGTGCCAGCAGTTCAACACCTATTGGGACTAGCGGGGGCCTTACCTACGAGCAGTACTTC.

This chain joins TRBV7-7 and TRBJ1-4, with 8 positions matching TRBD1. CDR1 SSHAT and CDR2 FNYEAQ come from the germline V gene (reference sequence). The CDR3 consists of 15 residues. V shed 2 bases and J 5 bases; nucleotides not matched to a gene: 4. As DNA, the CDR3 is TGTGCCAGCAGCTTATACGCAGGGGGCAATGAAAAACTGTTTTTT. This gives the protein CASSLYAGGNEKLFF.

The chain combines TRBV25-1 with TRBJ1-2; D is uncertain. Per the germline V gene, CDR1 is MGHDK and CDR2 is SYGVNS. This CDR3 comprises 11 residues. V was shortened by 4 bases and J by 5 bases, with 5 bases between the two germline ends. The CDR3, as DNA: TGTGCCAGCAGTGGTCCGTATGGCTACACCTTC. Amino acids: CASSGPYGYTF.

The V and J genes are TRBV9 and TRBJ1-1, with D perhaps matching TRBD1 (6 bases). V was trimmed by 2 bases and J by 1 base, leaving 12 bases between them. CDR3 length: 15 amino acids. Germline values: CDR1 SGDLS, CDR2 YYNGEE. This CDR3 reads CASSVTDRSNTEAFF. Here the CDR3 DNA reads TGTGCCAGCAGCGTCACGGACAGATCGAACACTGAAGCTTTCTTT.

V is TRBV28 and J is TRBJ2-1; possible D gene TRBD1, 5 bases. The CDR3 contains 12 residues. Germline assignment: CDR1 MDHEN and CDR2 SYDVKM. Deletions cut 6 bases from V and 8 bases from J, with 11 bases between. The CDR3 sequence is CASRGQGDEQFF. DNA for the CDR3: TGTGCCAGCAGGGGCCAGGGCGATGAGCAGTTCTTC.

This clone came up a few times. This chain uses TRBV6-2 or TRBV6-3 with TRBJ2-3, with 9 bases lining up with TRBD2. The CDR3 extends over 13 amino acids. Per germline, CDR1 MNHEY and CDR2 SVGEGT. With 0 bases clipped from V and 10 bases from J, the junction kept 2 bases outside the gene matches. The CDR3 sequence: CASSYSGGRAQYF. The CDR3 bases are TGTGCCAGCAGTTACTCGGGCGGGAGGGCGCAGTATTTT.

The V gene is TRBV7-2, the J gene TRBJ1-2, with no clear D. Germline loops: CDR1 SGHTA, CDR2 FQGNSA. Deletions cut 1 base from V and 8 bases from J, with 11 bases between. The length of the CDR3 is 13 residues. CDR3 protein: CASSLGEFAGYTF. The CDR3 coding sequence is TGTGCCAGCAGCTTAGGAGAGTTTGCCGGCTACACCTTC.

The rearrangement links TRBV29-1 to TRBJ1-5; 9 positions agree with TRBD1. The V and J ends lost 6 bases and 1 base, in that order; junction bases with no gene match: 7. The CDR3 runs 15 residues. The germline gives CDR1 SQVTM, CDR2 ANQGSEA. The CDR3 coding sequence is TGCAGCGTGATACAGGGGGCAGAAAGCAATCAGCCCCAGCATTTT. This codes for CSVIQGAESNQPQHF.

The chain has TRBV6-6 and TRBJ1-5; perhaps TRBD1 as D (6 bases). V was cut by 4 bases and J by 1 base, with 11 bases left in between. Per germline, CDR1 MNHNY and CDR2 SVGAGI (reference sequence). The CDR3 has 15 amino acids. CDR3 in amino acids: CASSSGDPSNQPQHF. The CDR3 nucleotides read TGTGCCAGCAGTTCAGGGGACCCCAGCAATCAGCCCCAGCATTTT.